Following are 32 T cell receptor beta chains from one sample sequenced in a study of blood T cell repertoires in COVID-19. Libraries were prepared by immunoSEQ multiplex PCR; TCRdb keeps only in-frame clonotypes and omits some of them. Of 300,000 to 400,000 clones in the sample, roughly 89% were seen once. The specimen was peripheral blood. These receptors came from a woman aged 18 to 35 who had recovered from COVID-19.

The J gene is TRBJ2-5, the V gene TRBV11-3, with D tentatively TRBD2 (6 bases). Germline assignment: CDR1 SGHNT and CDR2 YENEEA. The CDR3 has 15 residues. Trimming took off 4 bases at V and 1 base at J, with 13 bases between the two ends. The CDR3 spells CASSSPWGVQETQYF. The DNA of the CDR3 is TGTGCCAGCAGCTCCCCCTGGGGGGTCCAAGAGACCCAGTACTTC.

The chain combines TRBV11-2 with TRBJ2-1; weak D call: TRBD2 (6 bases). The V gene's germline CDR1 is SGHAT and CDR2 FQNNGV. The CDR3 extends over 16 amino acids. V lost 3 bases, J lost 2 bases, and 14 bases lay in between. CDR3 DNA: TGTGCCAGCAGCTTCGGACCGGGGGATACCTACAATGAGCAGTTCTTC. Amino acids: CASSFGPGDTYNEQFF.

The chain is built from TRBV2 and TRBJ2-5; no firm D call. The CDR3 length is 12 residues. The germline CDR1 and CDR2 sequences are SNHLY and FYNNEI. The V end was cut by 6 bases, the J end by 3 bases, with 8 bases between. CDR3 nucleotide sequence: TGTGCCAGCAGGGAATTAAAAGAGACCCAGTACTTC. It specifies CASRELKETQYF.

The V gene is TRBV4-3, the J gene TRBJ2-1, with D hard to call. V was clipped by 0 bases and J by 4 bases, with 13 bases between them. The germline V gene encodes CDR1 LGHNA and CDR2 YSLEER. The CDR3 totals 16 residues. The CDR3 DNA reads as TGCGCCAGCAGCCAAGATCGCGGCAGAGGATACAATGAGCAGTTCTTC. Translated, it gives CASSQDRGRGYNEQFF.

The rearrangement uses TRBV19 and TRBJ1-3; the D gene is possibly TRBD1 (6 bases). Germline CDR1 reads LNHDA; CDR2 reads SQIVND (reference sequence). The V and J ends lost 4 bases and 4 bases respectively, with 11 bases between them. This CDR3 region has 14 residues. CDR3 DNA: TGTGCCAGTAGTAACTCAGGGGAAGGAAACACCATATATTTT. Translated: CASSNSGEGNTIYF.

To note about this clone: Distinct nucleotide sequences in the sample also encode this CDR3. The CDR3 sequence: CASSLDRGYGYTF. CDR3 nucleotides: TGTGCCAGCAGCCTGGACAGGGGCTATGGCTACACCTTC. This chain joins TRBV6-5 and TRBJ1-2; 9 bases align to TRBD1. This CDR3 region has 13 residues. CDR1 is MNHEY, CDR2 SVGAGI, per germline. V shed 6 bases, J shed 4 bases, and the junction held 3 bases outside the gene matches.

The chain employs TRBV11-2 and TRBJ2-5; 9 nucleotides agree with TRBD2. This CDR3 is 16 amino acids long. The J segment lost 5 bases and the V segment lost 2 bases, leaving 9 bases of the junction unmatched. Germline lookup yields CDR1 SGHAT and CDR2 FQNNGV. CDR3 sequence reads: CASSLPNWSGRETQYF. The CDR3 region has the DNA TGTGCCAGCAGCTTACCCAATTGGAGCGGGAGGGAGACCCAGTACTTC.

The CDR3 reads CATLDRGLTETQYF. CDR3 coding DNA: TGTGCCACCTTAGACAGGGGGCTAACAGAGACCCAGTACTTC. The V gene is TRBV28, the J gene TRBJ2-5, with 10 nucleotides matching TRBD1. The CDR3 length is 14 residues. J lost 4 bases, V lost 10 bases, and 9 bases had no gene match. Germline CDR1 MDHEN, CDR2 SYDVKM.

The chain couples TRBV19 to TRBJ1-2; maybe TRBD1 (5 bases). Germline V gene data show CDR1 as LNHDA and CDR2 as SQIVND (reference sequence). CDR3 length: 14 residues. Trimming cost V 5 bases and J 6 bases, with 16 bases left between them. This chain's CDR3 is CASSSPRRGNGYTF. The CDR3 DNA is TGTGCCAGTAGTTCACCCCGTCGGGGGAATGGCTACACCTTC.

The V and J genes are TRBV11-3 and TRBJ2-2, with D uncertain. V shed 5 bases and J shed 5 bases, with 3 bases lying between them. Germline assignment: CDR1 SGHNT and CDR2 YENEEA. The CDR3 contains 11 residues. The CDR3 bases are TGTGCCAGCAGCCTAACCGGGGAGCTGTTTTTT. Amino acids: CASSLTGELFF.

V gene TRBV6-2 or TRBV6-3 combines with J gene TRBJ2-3, with a tentative D call TRBD2 (6 bases). With 6 bases removed from V and 2 bases from J, the gap between germline ends came to 15 bases. The CDR3 covers 15 residues. The germline CDR1 and CDR2 sequences are MNHEY and SVGEGT. The CDR3 DNA reads as TGTGCCAGCAGCCGCCCTAGCGCGAACACAGATACGCAGTATTTT. It yields the protein CASSRPSANTDTQYF.

The rearrangement joins TRBV19 to TRBJ1-1; 7 bases map to TRBD1. Germline V gives CDR1 LNHDA, CDR2 SQIVND (reference sequence). The CDR3 extends over 14 amino acids. The ends lost 3 bases at V and 6 bases at J; junction bases unmatched: 7. CDR3 bases: TGTGCCAGTAGTATTACAGGGGATAAGGCTGAAGCTTTCTTT. Translation: CASSITGDKAEAFF.

The CDR3 bases are TGTGCCAGCAGTTACGCGACAGGGGAGAACACTGAAGCTTTCTTT. This codes for CASSYATGENTEAFF. The chain recombines TRBV6-6 with TRBJ1-1; 8 positions match TRBD1. The trim removed 2 bases at V and 1 base at J, leaving 3 bases unmatched. The CDR3 runs to 15 residues. The V gene's germline CDR1 is MNHNY and CDR2 SVGAGI (reference sequence).

V gene TRBV18 combines with J gene TRBJ2-5; 10 bases match TRBD1. The CDR3 runs 15 residues. Germline V gene data show CDR1 as KGHSH and CDR2 as LQKENI. Unmatched junction bases numbered 2, after V lost 4 bases and J lost 0 bases. The CDR3 nucleotides are TGTGCCAGCTCACGGGGACAGGGGTACCAAGAGACCCAGTACTTC. Amino acids: CASSRGQGYQETQYF. The variable domain in full, with the rest retrieved from reference TRBV18 and TRBJ2-5, is NAGVMQNPRHLVRRRGQEARLRCSPMKGHSHVYWYRQLPEEGLKFMVYLQKENIIDESGMPKERFSAEFPKEGPSILRIQQVVRGDSAAYFCASSRGQGYQETQYFGPGTRLLVL.

This clone was observed a single time. The rearrangement links TRBV6-2 or TRBV6-3 to TRBJ2-4; D is undetermined. The germline CDR1 and CDR2 sequences are MNHEY and SVGEGT. This CDR3 is built from 11 residues. The V gene lost 5 bases and the J gene lost 8 bases, with 7 bases spanning the gap. CDR3 sequence: CASSLRDIQYF. The DNA of the CDR3 is TGTGCCAGCAGTCTCCGGGACATTCAGTACTTC.

The rearrangement links TRBV6-5 to TRBJ1-5, with a tentative D call TRBD1 (5 bases). V lost 6 bases and J 2 bases, leaving 8 bases between the germline ends. This CDR3 contains 13 residues. The germline gives CDR1 MNHEY, CDR2 SVGAGI. The CDR3 DNA is TGTGCCAGCAGGACGGGGGGCAATCAGCCCCAGCATTTT. It encodes CASRTGGNQPQHF.

The CDR3 region is CASSRGGPFEQYV. CDR3 coding DNA: TGTGCCAGCTCACGAGGAGGGCCATTCGAGCAGTACGTC. V usage is TRBV18 and J usage is TRBJ2-7, with a weak D call TRBD2 (6 bases). Between the trimmed V and J ends, which lost 4 bases and 6 bases, there was a span of 13 bases. The CDR3 is made up of 13 amino acids. Germline loops: CDR1 KGHSH, CDR2 LQKENI.

The J gene is TRBJ2-1, the V gene TRBV7-9; 8 bases align to TRBD2. The germline V gene encodes CDR1 SEHNR and CDR2 FQNEAQ (reference sequence). CDR3 length: 15 residues. J gave up 5 bases and V 5 bases, and 8 bases lay outside the gene matches. CDR3 coding DNA: TGTGCCAGCAGCCCGAGCGGGAGTCCCCACAATGAGCAGTTCTTC. It yields the protein CASSPSGSPHNEQFF.

This chain joins TRBV19 and TRBJ2-4; 8 nucleotides match TRBD2. CDR3 size: 17 residues. Germline V CDR1 and CDR2: LNHDA, SQIVND (reference sequence). With V trimmed by 1 base and J by 1 base, 6 bases remained unmatched. In nucleotides, the CDR3 is TGTGCCAGTAGTATAGCAACAAGCGGGAGCGCCAAAAACATTCAGTACTTC. This gives the protein CASSIATSGSAKNIQYF.

The gene calls are TRBV3-1 (or the pseudogene TRBV3-2) and TRBJ2-1; 14 nucleotides agree with TRBD2. The junction had 2 bases not matched to a gene; V was cut back by 3 bases and J by 7 bases. The germline CDR1 and CDR2 sequences are LGHDT and YNNKEL (reference sequence). The length of the CDR3 is 15 residues. Written as DNA, the CDR3 is TGTGCCAGCAGCCATCGGACTAGCGGGAGGAATGAGCAGTTCTTC. It specifies CASSHRTSGRNEQFF.

This sequence joins TRBV24-1 and TRBJ2-1, with 10 bases aligning to TRBD2. Germline values: CDR1 KGHDR, CDR2 SFDVKD. The V gene end was trimmed by 3 bases and the J gene end by 1 base; junction bases not matched to a gene: 8. CDR3 length: 18 amino acids. The chain's CDR3 is CATSDPLSGRGSYNEQFF. In DNA form, the CDR3 reads TGTGCCACCAGTGATCCCCTAAGCGGGAGGGGGTCCTACAATGAGCAGTTCTTC.

The gene calls are TRBV19 and TRBJ2-1, with TRBD2 identical over 7 bases. The V gene end was trimmed by 1 base and the J gene end by 4 bases; junction bases not matched to a gene: 10. This CDR3 contains 17 residues. Germline CDR1 and CDR2: LNHDA and SQIVND (reference sequence). In DNA form, the CDR3 reads TGTGCCAGTAGTATAGGCCCCCGGTGGGAGGGATACAATGAGCAGTTCTTC. Translation: CASSIGPRWEGYNEQFF.

The V and J genes are TRBV7-2 and TRBJ1-2; the D gene is possibly TRBD1 (5 bases). Trimming took off 4 bases at V and 2 bases at J, with 14 bases between the two ends. The CDR3 has 15 residues. The germline V gene encodes CDR1 SGHTA and CDR2 FQGNSA. For the CDR3, the DNA is TGTGCCAGCAGCTCCCGCGGGGGGGTAAACTATGGCTACACCTTC. This sequence encodes CASSSRGGVNYGYTF.

The chain carries TRBV30 and TRBJ1-5; tentatively, D is TRBD1 (6 bases). This CDR3 is 16 amino acids long. CDR1 and CDR2 from the germline V gene are GTSNPN and SVGIG (reference sequence). Trimming stripped 5 bases from V and 4 bases from J, with 21 bases between. The CDR3 nucleotides read TGTGCCTGGGGGGCTCGGTGGACAGCCCTTAATCAGCCCCAGCATTTT. Translating gives CAWGARWTALNQPQHF.

The rearrangement links TRBV6-2 or TRBV6-3 to TRBJ2-1; D is unresolved. From germline, CDR1 is MNHEY and CDR2 SVGEGT. With 0 bases removed from V and 6 bases from J, the gap between germline ends came to 9 bases. The length of the CDR3 is 14 residues. The DNA for the CDR3 is TGTGCCAGCAGTTACTCGAGCGCTAGCAATGAGCAGTTCTTC. Its protein product is CASSYSSASNEQFF.

The V gene is TRBV6-1, the J gene TRBJ2-2, with TRBD2 identical over 14 bases. This CDR3 region has 18 residues. V shed 4 bases and J 6 bases; nucleotides not matched to a gene: 10. From germline, CDR1 is MNHNS and CDR2 SASEGT. The CDR3 here is CASSGRLAGGPWAGELFF. CDR3 nucleotide sequence: TGTGCCAGCAGTGGCAGACTAGCGGGAGGGCCGTGGGCCGGGGAGCTGTTTTTT.

CDR3 in DNA: TGTGCCAGCAGCCAAGATCAATTGGGGAGCTGGTACAATGAGCAGTTCTTC. This translates into CASSQDQLGSWYNEQFF. The chain is built from TRBV3-1 (or the pseudogene TRBV3-2) and TRBJ2-1; tentatively, D is TRBD2 (5 bases). Germline CDR1 is LGHDT and CDR2 is YNNKEL (reference sequence). The CDR3 sequence is 17 residues long. V shed 0 bases and J shed 4 bases, with 16 bases lying between them.

The chain is built from TRBV9 and TRBJ2-3, with 9 bases lining up with TRBD2. V shed 4 bases and J 4 bases; nucleotides not matched to a gene: 10. The CDR3 loop spans 16 amino acids. Germline V CDR1 and CDR2: SGDLS, YYNGEE. CDR3 nucleotides: TGTGCCAGCAGCCAAGTGGCGGGAGGGCCCCCAGATACGCAGTATTTT. It yields the protein CASSQVAGGPPDTQYF.

The gene calls are TRBV19 and TRBJ1-4, with TRBD1 as a possible D gene (5 bases). CDR3 length: 13 amino acids. Trimming stripped 3 bases from V and 7 bases from J, with 9 bases between. Germline CDR1 reads LNHDA; CDR2 reads SQIVND (reference sequence). CDR3 in amino acids: CASSIARGEKLFF. DNA of the CDR3: TGTGCCAGTAGTATCGCAAGGGGTGAAAAACTGTTTTTT.

The gene calls are TRBV11-3 and TRBJ1-2; 9 positions match TRBD1. The CDR3 spans 15 residues. From germline, CDR1 is SGHNT and CDR2 YENEEA. Trimming took 1 base from V and 4 from J; bases not matched to a gene: 4. In DNA, the CDR3 is TGTGCCAGCAGCTTAGCCCCGGACAGGGGCTATGGCTACACCTTC. Protein product: CASSLAPDRGYGYTF.

The genes are TRBV5-1 and TRBJ2-2, with D unresolved. V lost 1 base and J lost 4, with 8 bases in between. This CDR3 contains 14 residues. Germline V gives CDR1 SGHRS, CDR2 YFSETQ. CDR3 nucleotide sequence: TGCGCCAGCAGCTTGACGGTGCCCACCGGGGAGCTGTTTTTT. Translating it yields CASSLTVPTGELFF.

The gene calls are TRBV11-2 and TRBJ1-1, with D possibly TRBD1 on 6 matching bases. V was clipped by 1 base and J by 8 bases, with 17 bases between them. The length of the CDR3 is 15 residues. In germline, CDR1 is SGHAT, CDR2 FQNNGV. The CDR3 DNA is TGTGCCAGCAGCTTAGTAGCACAGGGAAGGACAGAAGCTTTCTTT. It encodes CASSLVAQGRTEAFF.